These T cell receptor beta chains were read from a single sample in a study of read filtering for tumor transcriptome and immune sequencing. TCRdb re-called the reads with MiXCR, one entry per CDR3 protein. This sample has 85,000 to 100,000 distinct CDR3 sequences; roughly 21% occur once, and the top ten carry about 10%. The specimen sequenced was a population of CD138-negative cells sorted from bone marrow. All receptors come from a donor aged 40 or over with multiple myeloma. Each CDR3 is given with its conserved first and last residue. A D gene is named only where the DNA matches it firmly. Where a row states a size, it is once, few, many or the class of an expanded clone; other rows omit it.

D gene | J gene | V gene | clone size | CDR3 DNA | CDR3 protein
. | TRBJ2-5 | TRBV29-1 | many | TGCAGCGTTGGCACCCGGGGGACAGCGAAAGAGACCCAGTACTTC | CSVGTRGTAKETQYF
. | TRBJ2-3 | TRBV7-2 | few | TGTGCCAGCAGCTTGTGGGACACAGATACGCAGTATTTT | CASSLWDTDTQYF
. | TRBJ1-1 | TRBV27 | . | TGTGCCAGCAGTTTTTCCACAACAGGGAACACTGAAGCTTTCTTT | CASSFSTTGNTEAFF
. | TRBJ1-5 | TRBV5-1 | . | TGCGCCAGCAGCTTGGGGGACATACCCAATCAGCCCCAGCATTTT | CASSLGDIPNQPQHF
. | TRBJ1-1 | TRBV28 | . | TGTGCCAGCAGTTTAGGGGTCACTGAAGCTCTCTTT | CASSLGVTEALF
. | TRBJ1-1 | TRBV20-1 | many | TGCAGTGCTAGAGATCCGGCGGTGAACACTGAAGCTTTCTTT | CSARDPAVNTEAFF
. | TRBJ2-7 | TRBV27 | few | TGTGCCAGCGTTATAGGCCGTCGGTACGAGCAGTACTTC | CASVIGRRYEQYF
TRBD1 | TRBJ1-1 | TRBV5-1 | many | TGCGCCAGCATTCCTGGACAGGGGGCCCCGAACACTGAAGCTTTCTTT | CASIPGQGAPNTEAFF
. | TRBJ2-1 | TRBV7-9 | . | TGTGCCAGCAGCGTAGTCTCCTACAATGATCAGTTCTTC | CASSVVSYNDQFF
. | TRBJ1-1 | TRBV25-1 | once | TGTGCCAGCAGCTGGGGGGCTGAAGCTTTCTTT | CASSWGAEAFF
. | TRBJ2-7 | TRBV29-1 | many | TGCAGCGTTGAAGAGGGAGTTGAGCAGTACTTC | CSVEEGVEQYF
TRBD1 | TRBJ2-3 | TRBV6-2/TRBV6-3 | few | TGTGCCAGCAGTACGACAGGGTACACAGATACGCAGTATTTT | CASSTTGYTDTQYF
. | TRBJ1-5 | TRBV28 | many | TGTGCCAGCAGTTTGACAAGGATCCTCAATCAGCCCCAGCATTTT | CASSLTRILNQPQHF
TRBD1 | TRBJ1-1 | TRBV7-8 | . | TGTGCCAGCAGCTTAGGACAGGGGCCCCTCAAAGCTTTCTTT | CASSLGQGPLKAFF
TRBD2 | TRBJ2-1 | TRBV29-1 | . | TGCAGCGTTGAAGCGAAGAGGACTAGTGAAGCCTGGGGTGGGCAGTTCTTC | CSVEAKRTSEAWGGQFF
. | TRBJ2-5 | TRBV27 | many | TGTGCCAGCAGTTCACTCGGCACAGGGAGGGAGACCCAGTACTTC | CASSSLGTGRETQYF
. | TRBJ2-5 | TRBV6-6 | many | TGTGCCAGCAGTTCCCACCGAGGGGGGCTTATGGAGACCCAGTACTTC | CASSSHRGGLMETQYF
. | TRBJ2-6 | TRBV2 | many | TGTGCCAGCAGTTTTGGGGCCAACGTCCTGACTTTC | CASSFGANVLTF